A few counts support the clone carrying this T cell receptor (beta chain). Its matching antigen is unknown. The template was RNA from unsorted bulk tissue. Chemotherapy-naive patients with new lung cancer underwent thoracic surgery in China, August–late 2014. This sample stems from a study of tumor and adjacent non-tumor tissue in lung cancer. Study in general: Patients comprised roughly 12 adenocarcinoma, 2 squamous cell carcinoma and 1 small cell lung cancer. Study results and limitations: In normal lung, the top 100 clones were significantly more dominant than in tumor. Shorter survival was associated with higher TCR diversity in tumors.

A modified ARM-PCR protocol with three rounds of nested PCR amplified TCRbeta. TCRdb reprocessed the multiplex PCR reads with MiXCR, giving one entry per CDR3 protein. The sample holds about 110,000 distinct CDR3 sequences, approximately 80% seen once. The source is a man between 65 and 80 years old with non-small cell lung cancer. Input material: lung tumor tissue.

In DNA form, the CDR3 reads TGCGCCAGCAGCTTACAGGGGGATAGTCGGGGCTACACCTTC. Translating it yields CASSLQGDSRGYTF. This chain uses TRBV5-1 with TRBJ1-2; TRBD1 agrees at 8 bases. The CDR3 length is 14 residues. Germline V lookup: CDR1 SGHRS, CDR2 YFSETQ. Trimming cost V 2 bases and J 8 bases; bases outside gene matches: 8.